This T cell receptor (beta chain) comes out of a study of blood T cell repertoires in COVID-19. In the original analysis: Amplification of reference gene primers provided the estimated nucleated cell counts. Clones were read by immunoSEQ multiplex PCR, and TCRdb kept only the in-frame ones, dropping some. The V and J calls and clone size were taken over from that table, and D and trimming were inferred from the DNA. Among roughly 68,000 clones listed, around 82% were seen once. The CDR3 has 16 amino acids. V lost 5 bases, J lost 0 bases, and 2 bases stayed unmatched. Germline V lookup: CDR1 SGHTA, CDR2 FQGNSA.

Sequencing input: peripheral blood. This sequence joins TRBV7-2 and TRBJ2-1, with TRBD2 matching over 12 bases. This sequence originates from an elderly man with active COVID-19. The CDR3 bases are TGTGCCAGCAGCGGACTAGCGGGGAGCTCCTACAATGAGCAGTTCTTC. Encoded protein: CASSGLAGSSYNEQFF.